The present entry profiles one T cell receptor (beta chain) with its context. Its cognate antigen is unknown. The PCR made use of 60 Vbeta and 13 Jbeta primers. The repertoire was sequenced with immunoSEQ multiplex PCR; TCRdb's copy has only in-frame clones and lacks some. This sample's clone table lists approximately 150,000 clones. The data were obtained in a study of cytomegalovirus exposure and HLA in healthy donors. Across the whole study: Around 80 million unique TCR sequences came from HLA-typed donors in an early release. For the approximately 400 genotyped donors, roughly 80% fell within the Caucasian-associated ancestry cluster.

General study findings and limits: Analysis was carried out at a later point, and it linked a missense DCLRE1C variant to TCR beta V- and J-gene trimming. Most TCR sequences were uncommon, yet certain public TCRs appeared in many donors.

V lost 3 bases to trimming and J lost 3 bases; unmatched junction nucleotides: 4. CDR1 and CDR2 (germline): SGHAT, FQNNGV. The CDR3 length is 14 residues. The genes are TRBV11-2 and TRBJ2-5, with TRBD2 matching 7 bases. Sample: PBMCs. This clonotype was obtained from a woman aged 50 to 65 in good health and CMV-seronegative. CDR3 nucleotide sequence: TGTGCCAGCAGCTTTGGGGCGGGAGAAGAGACCCAGTACTTC. Translation: CASSFGAGEETQYF. Together with reference TRBV11-2 and TRBJ2-5, the CDR3 gives the full variable domain: EAGVAQSPRYKIIEKRQSVAFWCNPISGHATLYWYQQILGQGPKLLIQFQNNGVVDDSQLPKDRFSAERLKGVDSTLKIQPAKLEDSAVYLCASSFGAGEETQYFGPGTRLLVL.